This T cell receptor beta chain came from a study of T cells in Graves' hyperthyroidism and ophthalmopathy. The source material, RNA transcripts, was used to amplify TCR beta CDR3 regions. During a first-round RT-PCR of the TCR CDR3, the HTBI primer set was used. One entry per CDR3 protein results from TCRdb running MiXCR on the multiplex PCR reads. The sample shows 600,000 or so distinct CDR3 sequences, around 15% of them seen only once. In regard to this clonotype: The antigen is undetermined.

The study's findings and limits: Most thyroid clonotypes expanded above 0.001 appeared in blood too. Ophthalmopathy was told apart from stable hyperthyroidism by a 13 V-J model.

Between the trimmed V and J ends, which lost 0 bases and 4 bases, there was a span of 7 bases. Per the germline V gene, CDR1 is MDHEN and CDR2 is SYDVKM. There are 14 residues in the CDR3. The diagnostic basis comprised clinical symptoms, serum thyroxine and TRAb, thyroid ultrasound and orbital computed tomography. Input material: blood. The chain employs TRBV28 and TRBJ1-5; D gene uncertain. This TCR derives from a woman aged 25 to 39 with Graves' hyperthyroidism. CDR3 region: CASSLWQSNQPQHF. In DNA, the CDR3 is TGTGCCAGCAGTTTATGGCAGTCGAATCAGCCCCAGCATTTT.